This TCR beta chain was observed in a study of cytomegalovirus exposure and HLA in healthy donors. Study-level results: Some V segments, including TRBV6-2 and TRBV6-3, were excluded as indistinguishable. CMV serostatus alone was available as immune exposure information. The study reported that TCR beta sequences accurately predicted HLA-A and HLA-B alleles in most subjects.

For this clone: Its specificity is not known.

Amplification used 60 Vbeta primers and 13 Jbeta primers. Assay used: immunoSEQ multiplex PCR; TCRdb lists only in-frame clones, some missing. The data show more than 80,000 clones, approximately 72% seen once. This CDR3 region has 14 residues. Germline V gives CDR1 KGHSH, CDR2 LQKENI. V dropped 2 bases and J dropped 7 bases, with 15 bases sitting between them. This TCR derives from a woman in her 70s in good health and CMV-seropositive. The chain employs TRBV18 and TRBJ2-7; the D gene is possibly TRBD1 (6 bases). Specimen: PBMCs. In nucleotides, the CDR3 is TGTGCCAGCTCACCAGAGGGGGATTCACGGGAGCAGTACTTC. Its translation is CASSPEGDSREQYF.